This T cell receptor beta chain came from a study of cytomegalovirus exposure and HLA in healthy donors. The data were produced by immunoSEQ multiplex PCR, yet TCRdb's version contains in-frame clones alone and is incomplete. The table lists roughly 200,000 clones, roughly four fifths of them singletons. This CDR3 spans 14 amino acids. Germline V gives CDR1 LNHNV, CDR2 YYDKDF (reference sequence). V gave up 0 bases and J gave up 3 bases, with 7 bases separating them. The receptor was derived from a young woman in good health and CMV-seropositive. Material: PBMCs. The genes are TRBV15 and TRBJ2-3; D call uncertain. CDR3 amino acids: CATSRDDSTDTQYF. Written as DNA, the CDR3 is TGTGCCACCAGCAGAGATGATAGTACAGATACGCAGTATTTT.